This T cell receptor (beta chain) was captured in a study of metastatic and nonmetastatic thyroid tumors. Across the whole study: Repertoire data that came from the blood and tumor or nodule tissue of malignant and benign thyroid patients were compared.

Thyroid surgery was performed in patients who had received no treatment beforehand. In the source study's methods: Between-group CDR3 differences, defined by clinicopathological status, yielded a distant-metastasis classifier for papillary thyroid cancer. TCRdb reanalyzed the PCR reads via MiXCR. In this record, the V and J calls reflect TCRdb's handling and not the investigators' own analysis. Among tens of thousands of clones listed, about a third were seen once. Broader study findings: Benign nodules reportedly had significantly lower TCR beta diversity than malignant thyroid tumors in blood and tumor.

Points on this clone: Antigen specificity is unknown.

CDR1 is SGHAT and CDR2 is FQNNGV in the germline V gene. V gave up 4 bases and J gave up 0 bases, with 13 bases separating them. The CDR3 loop spans 15 amino acids. The rearrangement joins TRBV11-2 to TRBJ2-7, with a tentative D call TRBD2 (6 bases). Sequencing input: tumor tissue. This TCR came from a female donor with papillary thyroid cancer or a benign thyroid nodule (not recorded which). Some clones in this sample may be carry-over from other donors' samples. The CDR3 DNA follows: TGTGCCAGCAGCTCCGGAGGGTCTCGCTCCTACGAGCAGTACTTC. This translates into CASSSGGSRSYEQYF.